Given below is one T cell receptor beta chain in context. Participant age was roughly 18 to 95 years, and participants resided in about two dozen US areas. In assigning cohorts, the study relied on participant-reported clinical history. The data were obtained in a study of blood T cell repertoires in COVID-19. Produced via immunoSEQ multiplex PCR; TCRdb's table is partial and in-frame only. Of about 480,000 clones in the sample, about nine tenths were seen once. The V end lost 5 bases, the J end lost 13 bases, and 20 bases lay between the germline ends. The germline V gene has CDR1 SGHTA and CDR2 FQGNSA. The CDR3 totals 13 residues.

The chain links TRBV7-2 to TRBJ1-2; a weak D match, TRBD1 (5 bases). The TCR was taken from a woman between 55 and 75 years old who had recovered from COVID-19. Sequenced input: PBMCs or T cells enriched from blood (not recorded which). The CDR3 is CASSPQAGPPGTF. The DNA of the CDR3 is TGTGCCAGCAGCCCCCAGGCGGGGCCACCTGGCACCTTC.